This T cell receptor beta chain is from a study of blood T cells in healthy people across ages. This CDR3 region has 18 residues. Trimming removed 3 bases at V and 0 bases at J, with 16 bases between. Germline CDR1 SGHRS, CDR2 YFSETQ. Through a sample-barcoded 5' primer and a J-beta primer mix, a second PCR was run for roughly 7 to 11 cycles. MiXCR, run by TCRdb on the 5' RACE reads, gives a single entry per CDR3 protein. The sample carries more than 650,000 distinct CDR3 sequences, under 30% recorded once. This sample was shared with a second study, whose subject was T cells of mothers and their children.

The sequencing input was blood. J is TRBJ2-6 and V is TRBV5-1; D gene unclear. This TCR was recovered from a boy between 5 and 17 years old in good health. The CDR3 loop is CASSWVARQSSGANVLTF. CDR3 sequence (DNA): TGCGCCAGCAGCTGGGTCGCGAGACAAAGCTCTGGGGCCAACGTCCTGACTTTC.